Listed below are T cell receptor beta chains from one sample, sequenced in a study of shared clonotypes between healthy human individuals. Profiling relied on immunoSEQ multiplex PCR, and the TCRdb table lists in-frame clones only, not all of them. The data hold 950,000 to 1,300,000 clones, with approximately 68% observed a single time. Sequenced material: memory CD4+ T cells sorted from blood. The origin of the receptors is a man aged 18 to 35 in good health. Both conserved end residues are trimmed from each CDR3.

>TRBV2
ASSAAGANVLT
>TRBV6-1
ASSEVAGGHTEAF
>TRBV2
ASITRQGPYEQY
>TRBV5-1
ASSSDGTNYGYT
>TRBV7-8
ASSLRQGASGELF
>TRBV5-1
ASSWGQGVSYEQY
>TRBV6-6
ASSYYRVGNQPQH
>TRBV27
ASSRLAGANTGELF
>TRBV11-3
ASSLGGAADTQY
>TRBV5-1
ASSFAGGDTEAF
>TRBV2
ASRPDRGRDTEAF
>TRBV10-3
ATETGAGTEAF
>TRBV6-6
ASRLAETGELF
>TRBV27
ASSFNRGRSYYGYT
>TRBV19
ASSPQRGRGKSTEAF
>TRBV18
ASSPDRMNTGELF
>TRBV21-1
ASSIRDVNSGANVLT
>TRBV28
ASSLLYTEAF
>TRBV2
ASRVRRGGYT
>TRBV10-3
AISDGTERSPLH
>TRBV7-9
ASSPGDTQQETQY
>TRBV6-6
ASSVRGLILGELF
>TRBV6-1
ASSPDRRITDTQY
>TRBV10-3
AISETGAGELF
>TRBV13
ASSSPSSRQGSNEKLF
>TRBV9
ASSAIQGAPNYGYT
>TRBV6-6
ASIRDSGSYEQY
>TRBV7-2
ASSSGTGIWSNQPQH
>TRBV6-5
ASSWASGHGETQY
>TRBV6-1
ASSRGQGLSYEQY
>TRBV7-9
ASSSQGGNTEAF
>TRBV7-9
ASSLTRAYNSPLH
>TRBV30
AWRPGQLSNYGYT
>TRBV5-1
ASSFRAGGELF
>TRBV7-2
ASSSGGAGGDTQY
>TRBV11-2
ASSLVSGGPTYEQY
>TRBV5-4
ASSLDRQVYGYT
>TRBV5-1
ASSSRLAGGAGELF
>TRBV7-6
ASSPGTATDTQY
>TRBV6-1
ANQRDGSSEQY
>TRBV6-5
ASSYSLWETQY
>TRBV7-8
ASSRGQTYGYT
>TRBV19
ASPRSYGYT
>TRBV4-3
ASSQDGVKETQY
>TRBV7-9
ASSFYREGNYEQY
>TRBV30
AWSPGTVGYT
>TRBV30
AWGTGRGQPQH
>TRBV18
ASSPPGTSFNEQF
>TRBV6-4
ASSDYTGELF